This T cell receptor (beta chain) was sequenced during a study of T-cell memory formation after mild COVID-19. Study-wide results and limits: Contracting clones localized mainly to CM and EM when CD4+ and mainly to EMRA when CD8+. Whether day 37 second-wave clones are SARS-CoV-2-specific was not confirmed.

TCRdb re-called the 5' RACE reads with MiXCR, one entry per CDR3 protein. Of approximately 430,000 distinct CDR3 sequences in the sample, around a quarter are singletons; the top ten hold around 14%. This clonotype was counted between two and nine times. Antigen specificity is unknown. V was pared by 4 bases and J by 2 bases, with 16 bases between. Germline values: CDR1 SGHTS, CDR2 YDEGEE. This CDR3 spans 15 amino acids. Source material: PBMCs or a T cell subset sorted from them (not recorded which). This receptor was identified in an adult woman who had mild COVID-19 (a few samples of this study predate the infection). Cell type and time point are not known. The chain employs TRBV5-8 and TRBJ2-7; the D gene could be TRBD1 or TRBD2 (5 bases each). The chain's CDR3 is CASSIPGRRTYEQYF. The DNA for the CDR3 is TGTGCCAGCAGCATTCCGGGACGGAGAACCTACGAGCAGTACTTC.